In its sample, the clone carrying this T cell receptor (beta chain) was seen once. As yet, its antigen is unknown. This sample was included in a study of cytomegalovirus exposure and HLA in healthy donors. Study results and caveats: An analysis that was carried out later associated about 17,000 TCR beta sequences with HLA alleles at 0.05 false discovery rate. Being productive about 90% or about 30% of the time was typical of most TCR beta V segments in an earlier analysis.

Primers: 60 Vbeta forward and 13 Jbeta reverse. Clones were read by immunoSEQ multiplex PCR, and TCRdb kept only the in-frame ones, dropping some. The sample yields about 200,000 clones, 87% seen once. Germline CDR1 is MDHEN and CDR2 is SYDVKM. Trimming pared 4 bases from V and 6 bases from J, leaving 16 bases between. The CDR3 runs to 15 residues. The specimen sequenced was PBMCs. The chain uses TRBV28 and TRBJ1-5; maybe TRBD1 (5 bases). This clonotype was obtained from a boy between 2 and 15 years old in good health and CMV-seronegative. Here the CDR3 DNA reads TGTGCCAGCAGTTGGGGCCCGGGGGTAGGTCAGCCCCAGCATTTT. Protein: CASSWGPGVGQPQHF.